Listed here are 17 T cell receptor beta chains from one sample, sequenced in a study of early T cells in non-severe SARS-CoV-2 infection. From the 5' RACE reads, TCRdb called clonotypes with MiXCR, one entry per CDR3 protein. The data show tens of thousands of distinct CDR3 sequences, 5.7% seen once. Sample: whole blood. All receptors derive from an adult who was a healthcare worker with PCR-confirmed SARS-CoV-2 infection or an uninfected control (not recorded which).

As concerns this clonotype: A read error may be the cause here, since a much bigger clone is one base away. This rearrangement joins TRBV5-1 to TRBJ2-7; D is unclear. CDR1 is SGHRS and CDR2 is YFSETQ in the germline V gene. The length of the CDR3 is 13 residues. V gave up 4 bases and J gave up 5 bases, with 13 bases separating them. CDR3 residues: CASSRIRKDEQYF. CDR3 bases: TGCGCCAGCAGCCGCATCAGGAAGGACGAGCAGTACTTC. The variable domain in full, with the rest retrieved from reference TRBV5-1 and TRBJ2-7, is KAGVTQTPRYLIKTRGQQVTLSCSPISGHRSVSWYQQTPGQGLQFLFEYFSETQRNKGNFPGRFSGRQFSNSRSEMNVSTLELGDSALYLCASSRIRKDEQYFGPGTRLTVT.

The chain links TRBV28 to TRBJ2-1; D might be TRBD2 (5 bases). The CDR3 contains 15 residues. Trimming removed 4 bases at V and 3 bases at J, with 13 bases between. Germline lookup yields CDR1 MDHEN and CDR2 SYDVKM. The chain's CDR3 is CASSSRRGGYNEQFF. In DNA, the CDR3 is TGTGCCAGCAGTTCACGGAGAGGAGGCTACAATGAGCAGTTCTTC.

This clonotype was detected ten times or more. V is TRBV7-2 and J is TRBJ2-3, with 16 bases identical to TRBD2. Losses at the gene ends were 3 bases for V and 5 bases for J; bases not matched to a gene: 8. In germline, CDR1 is SGHTA, CDR2 FQGNSA. The CDR3 is 18 amino acids. The CDR3 nucleotides are TGTGCCAGCAGCTTCTCCGGGACTAGCGGGGGGGGCCAAGATACGCAGTATTTT. This codes for CASSFSGTSGGGQDTQYF.

This clonotype was seen ten or more times. The chain uses TRBV10-3 and TRBJ2-1; the match to TRBD1 covers 9 bases. With 4 bases clipped from V and 1 base from J, the junction kept 14 bases outside the gene matches. Germline V CDR1 and CDR2: ENHRY, SYGVKD. There are 19 residues in the CDR3. In DNA, the CDR3 is TGTGCCATCAGTGCGCACCGGGACAGGGAACCCCTGTCCTACAATGAGCAGTTCTTC. It specifies CAISAHRDREPLSYNEQFF.

This clonotype turned up a few times. The chain has TRBV2 and TRBJ2-6; TRBD2 might be the D (6 bases). The CDR3 consists of 17 residues. V shed 4 bases and J shed 3 bases, with 16 bases lying between them. In germline, CDR1 is SNHLY, CDR2 FYNNEI. The chain's CDR3 is CASSGNPGTGGANVLTF. DNA for the CDR3: TGTGCCAGCAGTGGCAATCCAGGGACTGGTGGGGCCAACGTCCTGACTTTC.

In its sample, this clonotype was seen many times. V is TRBV12-3 or TRBV12-4 and J is TRBJ1-5, with D unclear. V lost 2 bases to trimming and J lost 8 bases, with 10 bases between them. The CDR3 extends over 13 amino acids. The CDR3 loop reads CASSLSEEEPQHF. CDR3 bases: TGTGCCAGCAGTTTATCGGAGGAGGAGCCCCAGCATTTT.

Ten or more counts support this clonotype. V is TRBV5-1 and J is TRBJ1-5, with D possibly TRBD1 on 5 matching bases. Looked up from germline, CDR1 is SGHRS and CDR2 is YFSETQ. This CDR3 contains 14 residues. V was cut by 4 bases and J by 4 bases, with 12 bases left in between. CDR3 amino acids: CASSLTGPNQPQHF. The DNA for the CDR3 is TGCGCCAGCAGCCTGACGGGGCCGAATCAGCCCCAGCATTTT.

This clonotype was picked up many times. The CDR3 DNA reads as TGTGCCAGCAGCCACGAAGTAGGGCCCCAGCATTTT. It encodes CASSHEVGPQHF. The chain couples TRBV7-2 to TRBJ1-5; D not certain. Trimming left V 5 bases short and J 9 bases short, with 11 bases between. This CDR3 spans 12 amino acids. Germline V CDR1 and CDR2: SGHTA, FQGNSA.

This clonotype occurred many times. The chain has TRBV3-1 and TRBJ2-1; a weak D match, TRBD2 (5 bases). Germline V gene sequence: CDR1 LGHDT, CDR2 YNNKEL (reference sequence). This CDR3 contains 14 residues. V was trimmed by 2 bases and J by 4 bases, leaving 9 bases between them. CDR3 nucleotides: TGTGCCAGCAGCCAAAGGTGGAGGTACAATGAGCAGTTCTTC. Translated, it gives CASSQRWRYNEQFF.

This clonotype has at least ten counts. The chain links TRBV19 to TRBJ2-5, with D hard to call. Germline V gene sequence: CDR1 LNHDA, CDR2 SQIVND (reference sequence). Trimming shortened V by 6 bases and J by 1 base, and 12 bases separated the two germline ends. The CDR3 spans 14 residues. The CDR3 loop reads CASRRRAVQETQYF. The CDR3 DNA follows: TGTGCCAGTAGGAGAAGGGCAGTCCAAGAGACCCAGTACTTC.

Judged by abundance, this clonotype is medium-sized. This chain joins TRBV4-2 and TRBJ2-3; the D is unclear. In germline, CDR1 is LGHNA, CDR2 YNFKEQ. Trimming left V 0 bases short and J 6 bases short, with 13 bases between. The CDR3 sequence is 15 residues long. The CDR3 nucleotides read TGTGCCAGCAGCCAAGATGGCGTTCGAAAGGATACGCAGTATTTT. Its translation is CASSQDGVRKDTQYF.

This clonotype was seen only once. A much larger clone lies a single base off, so this may be a read error. The rearrangement uses TRBV12-3 or TRBV12-4 and TRBJ2-3, with D possibly called TRBD1 or TRBD2 (5 bases each). The CDR3 runs to 14 residues. In nucleotides, the CDR3 is TGTACCAGCAGTTCGGGGCAGGGCACAGATACGCAGTATTTT. The encoded protein is CTSSSGQGTDTQYF.

This clonotype was found many times. The chain joins TRBV7-9 to TRBJ2-5; D remains ambiguous. The CDR3 is 12 amino acids. CDR1 SEHNR and CDR2 FQNEAQ come from the germline V gene (reference sequence). V was shortened by 3 bases and J by 2 bases, with 4 bases between the two germline ends. The CDR3 reads CASSFTQETQYF. The CDR3 DNA reads as TGTGCCAGCAGCTTCACTCAAGAGACCCAGTACTTC.

J is TRBJ2-1 and V is TRBV28; D unresolved. This CDR3 is 15 amino acids long. CDR1 is MDHEN and CDR2 is SYDVKM in the germline V gene. Deletions cut 2 bases from V and 6 bases from J, with 14 bases between. The CDR3 sequence: CASSLGLSRGNEQFF. As DNA, the CDR3 is TGTGCCAGCAGTTTAGGGCTCTCCCGCGGCAATGAGCAGTTCTTC.

This CDR3 is CASSLATGGRGREDTQYF. The CDR3 DNA sequence: TGTGCCAGCAGTTTAGCGACGGGAGGCAGGGGGCGCGAGGATACGCAGTATTTT. This chain links TRBV12-3 or TRBV12-4 with TRBJ2-3; D might be TRBD1 (8 bases). The V end lost 0 bases, the J end lost 6 bases, and 22 bases lay between the germline ends. CDR3 length: 18 amino acids.

This clonotype was recorded many times. The rearrangement uses TRBV28 and TRBJ2-7; D unresolved. Between the trimmed V and J ends, which lost 3 bases and 6 bases, there was a span of 18 bases. The germline V gene encodes CDR1 MDHEN and CDR2 SYDVKM. This CDR3 spans 15 amino acids. This CDR3 reads CASSFPGSPSGEQYF. CDR3 bases: TGTGCCAGCAGTTTCCCGGGCTCACCGTCCGGCGAGCAGTACTTC.

In this sample, this clonotype turned up many times. The chain has TRBV4-2 and TRBJ1-5, with D unclear. The germline V gene has CDR1 LGHNA and CDR2 YNFKEQ. The CDR3 runs 15 residues. V lost 3 bases and J lost 4, with 13 bases in between. The CDR3 here is CASSHTGLPNQPQHF. The CDR3 DNA reads as TGTGCCAGCAGCCACACGGGCCTGCCAAATCAGCCCCAGCATTTT.